Here is one TCR beta chain with its context. Its antigen is still unknown. Per-nucleotide qualities are absent, and no much larger clonotype sits a single base away. This entry is derived from a study of T cell clones after liver transplantation (dated by TCRdb to 2018 to 2020). A note on the overall study: The samples were obtained from ITN030ST, a randomized trial that attempted immunosuppression withdrawal within 2 years after liver transplantation. Donor-reactive T cell clones were identified by TCRbeta sequencing after a pre-transplant mixed lymphocyte reaction and then tracked in post-transplant blood. Third party-reactive TCRbeta sequences from pre-transplant MLRs were also identified as an antigen-independent comparator for donor-reactive sequences. Three of the eight recipients were HCV-positive; the others were transplanted for non-autoimmune, non-viral indications. No induction therapy was given to the subjects, and standard immunosuppression was administered until randomization at 12-24 months post-transplant. Tolerance was defined as complete immunosuppression withdrawal for at least one year with no rise in liver enzymes beyond twice the upper limit of normal. Blood samples were collected pre-transplant, pre-randomization before withdrawal, and post-randomization after either full withdrawal or failed withdrawal. The studied cohort comprised 8 liver transplant recipients, 3 classified as tolerant and 5 as non-tolerant.

Thawed unstimulated PBMCs were stained for CD3, CD4 and CD8 and FACS-sorted into CD3+CD4+ and CD3+CD8+ populations. All 8 studied subjects were randomized to immunosuppression withdrawal. Genomic DNA was isolated with the Qiagen DNeasy Blood and Tissue Kit. Taken from the germline V gene (reference sequence), the CDR1 and CDR2 loops are LNHDA and SQIVND. The CDR3 holds 14 amino acids from the cysteine to the phenylalanine. The only DNA kept is the CDR3, 42 bases in frame from the first base. Trimming takes 5 bases off V and 7 bases off J; junction bases not matched to a gene: 7. The study at large found these results: Donor-reactive sequences decreased more than third party-reactive sequences, which suggests partial antigen-specific deletion that was not related to withdrawal success. Circulating donor-reactive CD4 TCRbeta sequences fell significantly post-transplant in most of the 8 subjects, irrespective of tolerance or HCV status. Conclusions were preliminary, limited by small, heterogeneous patient numbers and non-standardized post-transplant time points. Low numbers of available donor cells limited the measurable donor-reactive repertoire in two subjects. Because no allograft tissue specimens were available, donor-reactive T cells may have migrated into the graft instead of being deleted. When repertoire turnover was taken into account, detection of donor-reactive sequences was significantly reduced in 7 of 8 subjects for CD4 and in 8 of 8 subjects for CD8.

High-throughput TCRbeta CDR3 sequencing of frozen genomic DNA was performed by immunoSEQ, including PCR amplification, mapping, bias correction and internal controls. The original methods were these. Only productive rearrangements were retained, with each unique TCRbeta sequence defined by its CDR3 nucleotide sequence together with its V and J gene. For a sequence to be called donor-reactive, it needed a frequency of at least 0.01% and at least 5-fold expansion in CFSE-low cells compared with unstimulated pre-transplant cells. Minimum frequency thresholds were set for each subject on the basis of the unstimulated sample with the lowest template count, so that a detection power of at least 90% was ensured. Jensen-Shannon divergence between the top 1000 TCRbeta sequences post-transplant and pre-transplant was used to measure repertoire turnover. Two-sided Fisher's exact tests were used to test for changes in the detection of donor-reactive sequences. TCRdb took this table from immuneACCESS and kept in-frame rearrangements with V and J called. Such tables lack part of the clones; where checked against another copy, unresolved V genes explain under half of the gap, and the rest is unexplained. The V and J calls and clone size were taken over from that table, and D and trimming were inferred from the DNA. The sample data list 55,000 to 75,000 clones, and roughly 92% of these were observed just once. The top ten constitute over 0.9% of the sample.

This material consisted of CD4+ T cells from blood, taken approximately 26 months after liver transplant. The rearranged segments are TRBV19 and TRBJ2-1, with 8 junctional bases fitting TRBD2. The receptor's source is a human patient who received a liver transplant. Some T cells may originate with the graft donor following a transplant. CDR3 loop: CASSGGAGVNEQFF. The DNA reads as follows: TGTGCCAGTAGTGGGGGAGCGGGAGTTAATGAGCAGTTCTTC.